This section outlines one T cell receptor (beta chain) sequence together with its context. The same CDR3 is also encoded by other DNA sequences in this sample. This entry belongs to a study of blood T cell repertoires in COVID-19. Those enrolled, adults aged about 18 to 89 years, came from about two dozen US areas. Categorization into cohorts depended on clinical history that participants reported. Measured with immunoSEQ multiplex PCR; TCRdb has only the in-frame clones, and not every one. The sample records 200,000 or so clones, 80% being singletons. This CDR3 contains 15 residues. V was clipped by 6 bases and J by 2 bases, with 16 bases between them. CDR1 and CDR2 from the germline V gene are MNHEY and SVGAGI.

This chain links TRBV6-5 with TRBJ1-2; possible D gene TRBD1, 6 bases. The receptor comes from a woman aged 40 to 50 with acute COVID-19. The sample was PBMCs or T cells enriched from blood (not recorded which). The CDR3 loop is CASSQGQGPNYGYTF. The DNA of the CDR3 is TGTGCCAGCAGCCAAGGTCAGGGGCCGAACTATGGCTACACCTTC.